A single sample is the source of the 14 T cell receptor beta chains below, sequenced in a study of blood T cell repertoires in COVID-19. Generated by immunoSEQ multiplex PCR, the TCRdb table keeps only in-frame clones and is missing some. The table has about 78,000 clones, around nine tenths seen once. Sequencing used peripheral blood. Source of these receptors: an older woman with acute or convalescent COVID-19.

This chain connects TRBV7-8 to TRBJ1-2, with D possibly matching TRBD1 (6 bases). The V and J ends lost 4 bases and 6 bases respectively, with 12 bases between them. Germline values: CDR1 SGHVS, CDR2 FQNEAQ. The CDR3 spans 13 residues. In DNA, the CDR3 is TGTGCCAGCAGCTCGGAACAGGGAGATGGCTACACCTTC. Residues: CASSSEQGDGYTF.

The rearrangement links TRBV9 to TRBJ2-2; 7 nucleotides match TRBD2. Germline V lookup: CDR1 SGDLS, CDR2 YYNGEE. The J segment lost 5 bases and the V segment lost 0 bases, leaving 10 bases of the junction unmatched. This CDR3 is built from 17 residues. In DNA form, the CDR3 reads TGTGCCAGCAGCGTAGGGGAGGGGCTAGTATTAACCGGGGAGCTGTTTTTT. This gives the protein CASSVGEGLVLTGELFF.

The chain recombines TRBV27 with TRBJ1-5, with D unresolved. Per germline, CDR1 MNHEY and CDR2 SMNVEV (reference sequence). Between the trimmed V and J ends, which lost 1 base and 3 bases, there was a span of 10 bases. This CDR3 contains 15 residues. The CDR3 loop reads CASSLFAGANQPQHF. For the CDR3, the DNA is TGTGCCAGCAGTTTATTTGCGGGTGCCAATCAGCCCCAGCATTTT.

This chain's CDR3 is CASSLADGILQYF. CDR3 DNA: TGTGCCAGCAGTTTAGCGGACGGGATTTTGCAGTACTTC. The rearrangement joins TRBV12-3 or TRBV12-4 to TRBJ2-7, with D perhaps TRBD2 (5 bases). Trimming stripped 0 bases from V and 9 bases from J, with 12 bases between. The CDR3 has 13 residues.

The V call is TRBV24-1, the J call TRBJ2-3; D is perhaps TRBD2 (7 bases). Germline V gene data show CDR1 as KGHDR and CDR2 as SFDVKD. CDR3 size: 18 residues. Trimming cost V 3 bases and J 0 bases, with 18 bases left between them. CDR3 protein: CATSDPWGGPSSTDTQYF. CDR3 in DNA: TGTGCCACCAGTGATCCATGGGGGGGGCCCTCTAGCACAGATACGCAGTATTTT.

The rearrangement uses TRBV4-2 and TRBJ1-2, with D perhaps TRBD1 (5 bases). There are 14 residues in the CDR3. With 0 bases removed from V and 4 bases from J, the gap between germline ends came to 9 bases. Germline CDR1 reads LGHNA; CDR2 reads YNFKEQ. The CDR3 is CASSQDLGAYGYTF. CDR3 in DNA: TGTGCCAGCAGCCAAGATCTAGGGGCCTATGGCTACACCTTC.

V and J are TRBV9 and TRBJ2-7, with 8 bases that match TRBD1. Per germline, CDR1 SGDLS and CDR2 YYNGEE. The V segment lost 4 bases and the J segment 7 bases; nucleotides outside the gene matches: 7. The CDR3 totals 13 residues. CDR3 region: CASSQTGAGEQYF. CDR3 coding DNA: TGTGCCAGCAGCCAGACAGGGGCTGGGGAGCAGTACTTC.

This clone was counted between two and nine times. The chain couples TRBV3-1 (or the pseudogene TRBV3-2) to TRBJ1-6; D gene ambiguous. With 2 bases removed from V and 5 bases from J, the gap between germline ends came to 7 bases. The CDR3 has 14 amino acids. Germline V gene data show CDR1 as LGHDT and CDR2 as YNNKEL (reference sequence). The CDR3 spells CASSQTGNNSPLHF. CDR3 in DNA: TGTGCCAGCAGCCAAACCGGGAATAATTCACCCCTCCACTTT.

This clone was recorded a few times. The J gene is TRBJ1-1, the V gene TRBV29-1, with D possibly matching TRBD1 (5 bases). This CDR3 contains 12 residues. CDR1 SQVTM and CDR2 ANQGSEA come from the germline V gene. V gave up 5 bases and J gave up 0 bases, with 7 bases separating them. The DNA for the CDR3 is TGCAGCGTTTTGACAGTGAACACTGAAGCTTTCTTT. Amino acids: CSVLTVNTEAFF.

This chain links TRBV30 with TRBJ2-5, with TRBD2 matching over 8 bases. This CDR3 has 14 amino acids. The V segment lost 7 bases and the J segment 5 bases; nucleotides outside the gene matches: 12. Looked up from germline, CDR1 is GTSNPN and CDR2 is SVGIG (reference sequence). CDR3 DNA: TGTGCCTCGGAGGCGGGAGGTTCAAGGGAGACCCAGTACTTC. Translation gives CASEAGGSRETQYF.

The CDR3 bases are TGTGCCAGCAGAGGGGTTTGGGGTTCACCCCTCCACTTT. Its protein is CASRGVWGSPLHF. The chain employs TRBV27 and TRBJ1-6; D might be TRBD1 (5 bases). V gave up 6 bases and J gave up 9 bases, with 12 bases separating them. Germline loops: CDR1 MNHEY, CDR2 SMNVEV (reference sequence). The CDR3 runs to 13 residues.

This clone was seen more than once but under ten times. V usage is TRBV15 and J usage is TRBJ1-2, with D perhaps matching TRBD1 (6 bases). Trimming shortened V by 3 bases and J by 5 bases, and 19 bases separated the two germline ends. The CDR3 runs to 16 residues. Looked up from germline, CDR1 is LNHNV and CDR2 is YYDKDF (reference sequence). In nucleotides, the CDR3 is TGTGCCACCAGCAGGGGACACGGCCTTCGGACTTATGGCTACACCTTC. Encoded protein: CATSRGHGLRTYGYTF.

The chain joins TRBV2 to TRBJ1-2; D might be TRBD1 (5 bases). The CDR3 totals 13 residues. V was clipped by 5 bases and J by 6 bases, with 13 bases between them. Germline V gene sequence: CDR1 SNHLY, CDR2 FYNNEI. The CDR3 loop reads CASSTHAGHGYTF. The CDR3 DNA reads TGTGCCAGCAGTACACACGCAGGGCATGGCTACACCTTC.

This CDR3 is CASSLPQGNYGYTF. The CDR3 region has the DNA TGTGCCAGCAGCTTACCTCAGGGAAACTATGGCTACACCTTC. V and J are TRBV7-2 and TRBJ1-2, with D possibly matching TRBD1 (5 bases). CDR1 is SGHTA, CDR2 FQGNSA, per germline. Trimming shortened V by 2 bases and J by 2 bases, and 9 bases separated the two germline ends. CDR3 size: 14 residues.